Listed below are T cell receptor beta chains from one sample, sequenced in a study of T cells in Graves' hyperthyroidism and ophthalmopathy. TCRdb ran MiXCR on the multiplex PCR reads and lists one entry per CDR3 protein. The table shows around 400,000 distinct CDR3 sequences, with 25% occurring only once. Sequencing input: blood. The receptors here all came from a man between 45 and 60 years old with Graves' hyperthyroidism. Both conserved end residues are trimmed from each CDR3. The D gene is left open where the match is weak.

d_call	v_call	j_call	cdr3_aa
TRBD2	TRBV2	TRBJ2-1	ASSVSGKYNEQF
TRBD2	TRBV11-2	TRBJ2-7	ASTISGAGSYEQY
TRBD2	TRBV29-1	TRBJ2-1	SVEGTSAYNEQF
.	TRBV28	TRBJ2-6	ATQGGTGANVLT
.	TRBV5-1	TRBJ2-2	ASSLNGPWTGELF
.	TRBV5-1	TRBJ2-1	ASSPGTFGDEQF
.	TRBV2	TRBJ2-2	ASLLPNTGELF
TRBD2	TRBV5-1	TRBJ2-7	ASLAAGYSGGPYYEQY
.	TRBV5-1	TRBJ1-2	ASSQGDASYGYT
.	TRBV7-9	TRBJ2-1	ASSPATGHEQF
.	TRBV7-9	TRBJ1-3	ASRGERPSSGNTIY
.	TRBV11-2	TRBJ2-7	ASSRGLVSYEQY
.	TRBV2	TRBJ2-2	ASIQNQGTGELF
.	TRBV5-6	TRBJ2-3	ASSQESRTDTQY
TRBD1	TRBV18	TRBJ2-1	ASSPPGQGIVNEQF
TRBD1	TRBV5-1	TRBJ2-7	ASSLGTGLREQY
.	TRBV3-1	TRBJ2-1	ASSWGGGQEQF
.	TRBV11-3	TRBJ2-1	ASSPPPGQQF
TRBD1	TRBV6-2/TRBV6-3	TRBJ1-1	ASRRGQATLMNTEAF
TRBD2	TRBV6-1	TRBJ2-1	ASSVAGGRF
TRBD2	TRBV2	TRBJ2-7	ASSAPSGRGTYEQY
.	TRBV10-3	TRBJ2-3	AASGSATDTQY
.	TRBV12-3/TRBV12-4	TRBJ2-7	ASSFREIYYEQY
.	TRBV5-1	TRBJ2-3	ASSLGAVSVLTDTQY
.	TRBV5-1	TRBJ1-2	ASSLAPRGGSGGYT
TRBD1	TRBV2	TRBJ2-3	ASSEDPPGQGPTDTQY
.	TRBV5-1	TRBJ2-7	ASSSGASEQY
.	TRBV30	TRBJ1-5	AWSVGQSNQPQH
TRBD2	TRBV29-1	TRBJ2-7	SVGKGLYAGTSGFIYEQY
.	TRBV28	TRBJ2-7	ASTLGGRSYEQY
.	TRBV10-3	TRBJ1-2	AITQQGPNYGYT
.	TRBV28	TRBJ2-7	ASTLSGPNEQY
.	TRBV6-4	TRBJ1-1	ASSPFSGWGTEAF
.	TRBV11-2	TRBJ1-6	ASSRGGGPNSPLH
TRBD2	TRBV6-5	TRBJ2-7	ASSSSTSGRAYEQY
TRBD1	TRBV28	TRBJ2-3	ASRQQGASTDTQY
.	TRBV10-3	TRBJ2-7	ASSLEQGVRGARYEQY
TRBD2	TRBV11-3	TRBJ2-2	ASSPRWAREYTGELF
TRBD2	TRBV6-2/TRBV6-3	TRBJ2-1	ASSTSSGRASLYEQF
.	TRBV18	TRBJ2-7	ASSPDLGGISYEQY